This T cell receptor (beta chain) was sequenced for a study of blood T cell repertoires in COVID-19 (TCRdb year 2020). For context, the study as a whole: Samples from collaborators originated in the United States, Italy and Spain and spanned both the acute and convalescent phases of COVID-19. The material from the prospective study consisted of cDNA or gDNA derived from T cells, B-cell-depleted T cells, or PBMCs. Deeply sampled blood TCRbeta repertoires from subjects exposed to, actively infected with, or recovered from COVID-19 were included in the dataset. The repertoires were made available in a free public database intended to serve as a resource for research on the immune response to SARS-CoV-2. Samples were obtained from the ongoing ImmuneRACE study (first 160 participants) and from about 1,300 subjects provided by 6 global collaborators. A de-identified subject ID, COVID-19 status, age in years and sex were almost always included in the sample metadata. Where HLA class I and class II types were available, the types were taken from metadata supplied by the sample provider, not from assay-based typing. On the study overall, not on this receptor specifically: How much clinical and demographic metadata was included differed by source and by participant, and the metadata was provided uncurated.

Enrolling through a virtual design, the prospective study's participants ranged in age from roughly 18 to 89 years and lived across approximately 25 United States geographic areas. In the prospective study, cohorts were assigned on the basis of participant-reported clinical history obtained from a screening survey and a study questionnaire. A participant counted as exposed if, within 2 weeks of entering the study, that participant had been in contact with someone who had a PCR-confirmed or clinician-diagnosed COVID-19 case. In the prospective study, whole blood, serum and a nasopharyngeal or oropharyngeal swab were collected from each participant by mobile phlebotomists. Over a roughly 2-month period, participants in the prospective study had the option of providing additional blood draws and questionnaires. Before DNA extraction, blood samples from the prospective study were shipped at room temperature or frozen.

Germline trimming: 5 bases from V, 12 bases from J; junction bases outside gene matches: 21. The germline V gene encodes CDR1 MDHEN and CDR2 SYDVKM. The CDR3 starts with the cysteine, ends with the phenylalanine, and has 16 residues. The sequence is cut down to CDR3 DNA, 48 bases in frame from base 1. The immunoSEQ Assay, a bias-controlled multiplex PCR, was used to amplify TCRbeta CDR3 regions from genomic DNA. The original methods were these. The number of nucleated cells in each sample was estimated by amplification of reference gene primers within the assay. To quantify the absolute abundance of each unique TCRbeta CDR3 rearrangement, sequence reads were collapsed and filtered. Productive Simpson clonality was computed per sample as the square root of Simpson's diversity index over productive rearrangements. TCRdb's version of the immuneACCESS table is confined to in-frame rearrangements and falls short of the full clone set. An unresolved V gene accounts for under half of the shortfall where checked; the remainder is of unknown origin. The V and J calls and clone size were taken over from that table, and D and trimming were inferred from the DNA. The sample table holds 430,000 or so clones, of which 70% to 90% were seen once. The ten largest clones add up to approximately 1.5% of the sample.

About this clone itself: No antigen is known for it. Nothing much larger sits one base from this clone, and base qualities are not available.

Sequencing was performed on PBMCs or T cells enriched from blood (not recorded which). The chain is assembled from TRBV28 and TRBJ2-7, and 8 bases in between align with TRBD1. The sequence came from a woman under 30 who had been exposed to COVID-19. The sequence in DNA is TGTGCCAGCAGTGGTTCAGCGACAGGGGAAGTACGTAGGTCGTACTTC. The resulting protein is CASSGSATGEVRRSYF.